The sequence of this TCR beta chain was determined in a study of early T cells in non-severe SARS-CoV-2 infection. Each CDR3 protein gets one entry after TCRdb re-called the 5' RACE reads with MiXCR. The repertoire holds roughly 60,000 distinct CDR3 sequences, with 11% as singletons. CDR3 length: 14 amino acids. Germline CDR1 reads DFQATT; CDR2 reads SNEGSKA (reference sequence). This clonotype was observed at least ten times. The source of this sequence is an adult who was a healthcare worker with PCR-confirmed SARS-CoV-2 infection or an uninfected control (not recorded which). The source material was whole blood, sampled at baseline. The genes are TRBV20-1 and TRBJ1-2, with D perhaps TRBD1 (5 bases). The CDR3 here is CSLGGPARLLGYTF. DNA for the CDR3: TGCAGCCTCGGGGGACCCGCCCGTTTATTGGGCTACACCTTC.